These 13 T cell receptor beta chains were all obtained from the same sample, sequenced in a study of cytomegalovirus exposure and HLA in healthy donors. The primer mix had 60 Vbeta and 13 Jbeta primers. The data were produced by immunoSEQ multiplex PCR, yet TCRdb's version contains in-frame clones alone and is incomplete. The sample yields over 150,000 clones, just under 80% seen once. The sample was PBMCs. The receptors here all came from a woman between 50 and 59 years old in good health and CMV-seronegative.

This clone occurred a few times. The CDR3 coding sequence is TGTGCCATCAGAACTGGGGACAGATACCAAGAGACCCAGTACTTC. Its protein product is CAIRTGDRYQETQYF. V usage is TRBV10-3 and J usage is TRBJ2-5, with TRBD1 matching 7 bases. This CDR3 comprises 15 residues. From germline, CDR1 is ENHRY and CDR2 SYGVKD. Germline trimming cut 6 bases from V and 0 bases from J; bases unmatched to any gene: 7.

This sequence joins TRBV7-9 and TRBJ1-3, with a weak D call TRBD1 (6 bases). V was clipped by 5 bases and J by 0 bases, with 11 bases between them. This CDR3 spans 15 amino acids. CDR1 is SEHNR and CDR2 is FQNEAQ in the germline V gene (reference sequence). The CDR3 protein is CASSKTGSSGNTIYF. The CDR3 DNA follows: TGTGCCAGCAGCAAGACAGGAAGCTCTGGAAACACCATATATTTT.

This chain joins TRBV19 and TRBJ2-7; TRBD2 is a possible D gene (6 bases). The germline V and J ends were trimmed by 1 base and 4 bases, with 8 bases remaining between them. The CDR3 consists of 13 residues. Per the germline V gene, CDR1 is LNHDA and CDR2 is SQIVND (reference sequence). CDR3 loop: CASSIGRGYEQYF. For the CDR3, the DNA is TGTGCCAGTAGTATAGGACGGGGGTACGAGCAGTACTTC. Full variable domain (missing parts from reference TRBV19 and TRBJ2-7): DGGITQSPKYLFRKEGQNVTLSCEQNLNHDAMYWYRQDPGQGLRLIYYSQIVNDFQKGDIAEGYSVSREKKESFPLTVTSAQKNPTAFYLCASSIGRGYEQYFGPGTRLTVT.

The V gene is TRBV28, the J gene TRBJ2-7; 8 positions match TRBD1. Trimming removed 2 bases from V and 0 bases from J; junction bases left unmatched: 9. In germline, CDR1 is MDHEN, CDR2 SYDVKM. CDR3 length: 17 amino acids. The CDR3 spells CASSLQTGTGNSYEQYF. In DNA form, the CDR3 reads TGTGCCAGCAGTTTACAAACCGGGACAGGAAACTCCTACGAGCAGTACTTC.

The genes are TRBV5-1 and TRBJ2-1; maybe TRBD2 (6 bases). V dropped 0 bases and J dropped 5 bases, with 9 bases sitting between them. Germline loops: CDR1 SGHRS, CDR2 YFSETQ. CDR3 length: 14 amino acids. The CDR3 loop reads CASSLGWGDNEQFF. Written as DNA, the CDR3 is TGCGCCAGCAGCTTGGGTTGGGGGGACAATGAGCAGTTCTTC.

The V and J genes are TRBV7-8 and TRBJ2-7; 13 nucleotides match TRBD2. V lost 5 bases to trimming and J lost 3 bases; unmatched junction nucleotides: 4. Germline CDR1 is SGHVS and CDR2 is FQNEAQ. The CDR3 spans 15 residues. The CDR3, as DNA: TGTGCCAGCAGCAGGGGACTAGCGGGGAACTACGAGCAGTACTTC. This translates into CASSRGLAGNYEQYF.

V gene TRBV5-1 combines with J gene TRBJ2-3, with 7 bases lining up with TRBD2. The CDR3 length is 16 residues. Germline CDR1 is SGHRS and CDR2 is YFSETQ. Losses at the gene ends were 1 base for V and 2 bases for J; bases not matched to a gene: 7. This CDR3 is CASSLLVAGATDTQYF. CDR3 sequence (DNA): TGCGCCAGCAGCTTGTTAGTTGCGGGAGCCACAGATACGCAGTATTTT.

The V gene is TRBV9, the J gene TRBJ2-1; TRBD1 is a possible D gene (5 bases). The CDR3 has 15 residues. CDR1 is SGDLS and CDR2 is YYNGEE in the germline V gene. V was clipped by 0 bases and J by 3 bases, with 10 bases between them. CDR3 DNA sequence: TGTGCCAGCAGCGTAGAGGTGGGGCGCTACAATGAGCAGTTCTTC. Protein sequence: CASSVEVGRYNEQFF.

The chain couples TRBV27 to TRBJ2-7, with 10 nucleotides matching TRBD1. CDR3 length: 14 amino acids. Germline assignment: CDR1 MNHEY and CDR2 SMNVEV (reference sequence). V lost 4 bases to trimming and J lost 3 bases; unmatched junction nucleotides: 3. This chain's CDR3 is CASSSRTGGYEQYF. The CDR3 region has the DNA TGTGCCAGCAGTTCACGGACAGGGGGCTACGAGCAGTACTTC.

The genes are TRBV28 and TRBJ1-2, with D perhaps TRBD1 (6 bases). The V gene lost 10 bases and the J gene lost 7 bases, with 16 bases spanning the gap. This CDR3 has 12 amino acids. Germline V gene sequence: CDR1 MDHEN, CDR2 SYDVKM. The CDR3 spells CATRGQMAGYTF. CDR3 coding DNA: TGTGCCACCCGAGGACAGATGGCTGGCTACACCTTC.

The chain uses TRBV19 and TRBJ1-2, with 10 bases that match TRBD1. There are 16 residues in the CDR3. Per the germline V gene, CDR1 is LNHDA and CDR2 is SQIVND (reference sequence). V lost 5 bases to trimming and J lost 8 bases; unmatched junction nucleotides: 14. This CDR3 reads CASSSNRDRGIGGYTF. In nucleotides, the CDR3 is TGTGCCAGTAGTTCAAACCGGGACAGGGGAATTGGGGGCTACACCTTC. Complete variable domain (other parts from reference TRBV19 and TRBJ1-2): DGGITQSPKYLFRKEGQNVTLSCEQNLNHDAMYWYRQDPGQGLRLIYYSQIVNDFQKGDIAEGYSVSREKKESFPLTVTSAQKNPTAFYLCASSSNRDRGIGGYTFGSGTRLTVV.

The V gene is TRBV5-1, the J gene TRBJ2-1, with 11 bases matching TRBD1. Germline-derived CDR1 and CDR2 are SGHRS and YFSETQ. V lost 4 bases to trimming and J lost 3 bases; unmatched junction nucleotides: 6. The CDR3 spans 16 residues. The CDR3 DNA follows: TGCGCCAGCAGCCCCCCCGGGACAGGGGGCTACAATGAGCAGTTCTTC. This translates into CASSPPGTGGYNEQFF.

V and J are TRBV7-2 and TRBJ1-1; tentatively, D is TRBD1 (5 bases). With 5 bases removed from V and 0 bases from J, the gap between germline ends came to 13 bases. Germline CDR1 and CDR2: SGHTA and FQGNSA. This CDR3 has 15 residues. In DNA, the CDR3 is TGTGCCAGCAGCCCCCAGGGCTTCCTGAACACTGAAGCTTTCTTT. Encoded protein: CASSPQGFLNTEAFF.